The rows below give T cell receptor beta chains drawn from one sample of a study of shared clonotypes between healthy human individuals. Clones were read by immunoSEQ multiplex PCR, and TCRdb kept only the in-frame ones, dropping some. The data hold around 940,000 clones, with more than 75% observed a single time. The sequenced sample was memory CD4+ T cells sorted from blood. The receptors originated from a man between 18 and 35 years old in good health. Each CDR3 is given with its conserved first and last residue. Each record gives: clone size, J gene, V gene, D gene, CDR3 protein, CDR3 DNA. D genes are given only for firm matches. Rows may omit the clone size; those that give it use once, few, many or a size class.

NA | TRBJ2-2 | TRBV29-1 | NA | CSVVQTGELFF | TGCAGCGTTGTACAAACCGGGGAGCTGTTTTTT
few | TRBJ1-5 | TRBV27 | NA | CASSNHGREWGNQPQHF | TGTGCCAGCAGTAACCACGGCAGGGAATGGGGCAATCAGCCCCAGCATTTT
NA | TRBJ2-2 | TRBV9 | NA | CASSVGAPGTGELFF | TGTGCCAGCAGCGTAGGGGCCCCAGGGACCGGGGAGCTGTTTTTT
NA | TRBJ2-3 | TRBV4-3 | TRBD2 | CASSQESTSGSYSDTQYF | TGCGCCAGCAGCCAAGAGTCGACTAGCGGGAGTTATTCGGATACGCAGTATTTT
NA | TRBJ2-6 | TRBV27 | NA | CASRTGSGANVLTF | TGTGCCAGCAGGACAGGTTCTGGGGCCAACGTCCTGACTTTC
few | TRBJ1-5 | TRBV4-3 | NA | CASSQDRNQPQHF | TGCGCCAGCAGCCAAGATAGAAATCAGCCCCAGCATTTT
NA | TRBJ2-6 | TRBV18 | TRBD1 | CASSPTAQGASGANVLTF | TGTGCCAGCTCACCCACCGCACAGGGGGCATCTGGGGCCAACGTCCTGACTTTC
NA | TRBJ2-7 | TRBV6-1 | NA | CASSVPGILPYEQYF | TGTGCCAGCAGTGTCCCCGGGATTCTACCGTACGAGCAGTACTTC
few | TRBJ2-3 | TRBV7-9 | TRBD1 | CANQGDRVTDTQYF | TGTGCCAACCAAGGGGACAGGGTTACAGATACGCAGTATTTT
NA | TRBJ2-7 | TRBV27 | TRBD1 | CASSLGVLNSRTGWYEQYF | TGTGCCAGCAGTTTGGGAGTCCTGAATAGTAGGACAGGCTGGTACGAGCAGTACTTC
NA | TRBJ2-6 | TRBV12-2 | NA | CASRLQDRGWTGANVLTF | TGTGCAAGTCGCTTACAGGACAGGGGGTGGACTGGGGCCAACGTCCTGACTTTC